One T cell receptor (beta chain) is described in this entry. Its antigen is as yet unknown. The V gene's germline CDR1 is SEHNR and CDR2 FQNEAQ (reference sequence). This CDR3 spans 14 amino acids. V lost 3 bases to trimming and J lost 3 bases; unmatched junction nucleotides: 4. TCRdb reprocessed the reads with MiXCR, giving one entry per CDR3 protein. The sample consists of 60,000 to 75,000 distinct CDR3 sequences, 22% of them appearing once. The record originates from a study of T cell repertoires in cytomegalovirus infection. Study at large: Public TCR beta signatures marked donors with CMV infection and the matching HLA. Points from the study as a whole: Individuals carrying CMV plus the relevant HLA were identified by cumulative frequency of public TCR beta families. There were HLA-C-restricted CMV-specific TCR beta clonotypes dominating the ex vivo response.

The chain couples TRBV7-9 to TRBJ2-7, with TRBD1 identical over 8 bases. Material: PBMCs, sequenced either directly or after in vitro stimulation (not recorded which). This sequence originates from a human donor in good health (CMV status not recorded). Some clones in this sample may be carry-over from other donors' samples. The CDR3 sequence is CASSFRTGFYEQYF. CDR3 DNA sequence: TGTGCCAGCAGCTTCCGGACAGGGTTCTACGAGCAGTACTTC.